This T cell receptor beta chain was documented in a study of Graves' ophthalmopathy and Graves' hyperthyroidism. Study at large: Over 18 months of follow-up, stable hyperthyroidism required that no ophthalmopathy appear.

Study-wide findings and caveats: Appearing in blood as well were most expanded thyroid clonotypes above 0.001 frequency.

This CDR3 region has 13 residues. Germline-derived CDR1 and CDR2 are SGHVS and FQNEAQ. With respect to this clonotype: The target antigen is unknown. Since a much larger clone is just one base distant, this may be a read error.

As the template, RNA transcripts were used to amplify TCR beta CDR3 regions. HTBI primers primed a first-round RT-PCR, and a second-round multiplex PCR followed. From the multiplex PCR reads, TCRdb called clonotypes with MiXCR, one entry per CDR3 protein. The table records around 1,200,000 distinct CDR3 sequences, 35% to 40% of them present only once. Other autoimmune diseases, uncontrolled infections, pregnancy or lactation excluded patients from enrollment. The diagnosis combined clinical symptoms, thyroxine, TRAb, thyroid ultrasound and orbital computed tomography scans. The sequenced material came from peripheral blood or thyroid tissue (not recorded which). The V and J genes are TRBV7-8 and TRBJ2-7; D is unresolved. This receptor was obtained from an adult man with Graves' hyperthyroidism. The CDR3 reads CASSEYSRPEQCF. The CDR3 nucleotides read TGTGCCAGCAGCGAGTATAGTAGGCCCGAGCAGTGCTTC.